This T cell receptor beta chain was observed in a study of glioma-infiltrating T cells after dendritic cell vaccination. Germline CDR1 SSHAT, CDR2 FNYEAQ (reference sequence). The CDR3 totals 15 residues. Produced via immunoSEQ multiplex PCR; TCRdb's table is partial and in-frame only. Here the sample spans just under 60,000 clones, around 85% being singletons. Time point in this sample: after dendritic cell vaccination, including at tumor progression/relapse. This clone was detected once. Relative to the germline gene, one junction end is altered; a read error may explain this. Sequenced material: blood, taken after dendritic cell vaccination. The chain couples TRBV7-7 to TRBJ2-1, with 9 bases aligning to TRBD2. The TCR originated in a human donor with glioblastoma. CDR3 amino acids: CASSRAGGSYNEQFF. The CDR3 DNA reads as TGTGCTAGCAGTCGGGCGGGGGGGTCCTACAATGAGCAGTTCTTC.